This T cell receptor (beta chain) was sequenced during a study of T cells in women clearing cervical HPV infection. General study results and limits: Combining TCR richness with V gene abundances gave around 0.83 AUC. Cases carried less TRBV6-7 than controls: 0.11% versus 0.16%. Repertoire richness, not evenness, was significantly elevated in CIN3+ cases versus controls.

Sequencing used immunoSEQ multiplex PCR; TCRdb keeps in-frame clones, though not all of them. The listing records 40,000 to 55,000 clones. Cervical HPV DNA detected by MY09/MY11 PCR, typed by dot-blot. On this clone: Its specificity is not known. From the germline J gene comes the end of the CDR3, since the read stops 3 residues before it.

V was trimmed by 5 bases and J by 5 bases, leaving 15 bases between them. Per germline, CDR1 PRHDT and CDR2 FYEKMQ (reference sequence). This CDR3 comprises 14 residues. V is TRBV13 and J is TRBJ1-1; a possible D gene is TRBD1 (5 bases). This receptor was identified in a woman aged 18 to 75 with a cervical HPV16 infection that either progressed to CIN3+ or cleared (not recorded which). Sequencing was done on a sample of blood buffy coat. The DNA read from the CDR3 is TGTGCCAGCAGCGTCGGCCGGGGGAGGACTGAA. The encoded protein is CASSVGRGRTE. The whole CDR3 sequence reads CASSVGRGRTEAFF.